Sequencing of this T cell receptor (beta chain) was carried out in a study of T cell responses to AZD1222 COVID-19 vaccine. Regarding the study as a whole: Clonal diversity was possibly underestimated; the donors were predominantly white British and more often female. Spike-specific TCR breadth and depth were elevated following two AZD1222 doses. The study sampled repertoires only after the peak T cell response.

As regards this clone: Its antigen remains unknown.

Sequencing used immunoSEQ multiplex PCR; TCRdb keeps in-frame clones, though not all of them. The table includes 100,000 to 150,000 clones, roughly 93% detected once. The CDR3 is made up of 12 amino acids. V was clipped by 7 bases and J by 4 bases, with 10 bases between them. The receptor was derived from an adult in good health. This sample comprised peripheral blood, obtained on day 0 of AZD1222 vaccination. This chain uses TRBV12-3 or TRBV12-4 with TRBJ1-2; D remains ambiguous. CDR3 DNA: TGTGCCAGCACCCGACGTCTCTATGGCTACACCTTC. Translating gives CASTRRLYGYTF.